This T cell receptor beta chain stems from a study of shared clonotypes between healthy human individuals. The V gene lost 4 bases and the J gene lost 4 bases, with 17 bases spanning the gap. The CDR3 is 15 amino acids. Germline V CDR1 and CDR2: MRHNA, SNTAGT. The assay was immunoSEQ multiplex PCR, and TCRdb's table has in-frame clones only and misses some. The repertoire holds roughly 2.4 million clones, with 90% to 96% as singletons. The chain is built from TRBV6-4 and TRBJ2-7; D may be TRBD2 (6 bases). The TCR was taken from a young man in good health. Sequencing was performed on naive CD4+ T cells sorted from blood. Sample subset: CD45RA+ positively selected. CDR3 in amino acids: CASSGWGEPTYEQYF. The CDR3 DNA sequence: TGTGCCAGCAGTGGCTGGGGGGAGCCCACTTACGAGCAGTACTTC.